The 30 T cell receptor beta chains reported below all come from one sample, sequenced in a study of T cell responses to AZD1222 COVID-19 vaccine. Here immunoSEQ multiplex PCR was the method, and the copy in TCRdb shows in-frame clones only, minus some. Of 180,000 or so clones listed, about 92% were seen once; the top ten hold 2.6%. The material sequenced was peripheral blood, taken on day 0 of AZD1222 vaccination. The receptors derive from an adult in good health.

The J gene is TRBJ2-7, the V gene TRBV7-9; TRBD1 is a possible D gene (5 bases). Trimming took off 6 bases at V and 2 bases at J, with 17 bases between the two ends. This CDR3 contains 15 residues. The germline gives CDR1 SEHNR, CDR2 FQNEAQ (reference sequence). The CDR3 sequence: CASSLQAIGAYEQYF. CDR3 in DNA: TGTGCCAGCAGTCTACAGGCAATAGGGGCCTACGAGCAGTACTTC.

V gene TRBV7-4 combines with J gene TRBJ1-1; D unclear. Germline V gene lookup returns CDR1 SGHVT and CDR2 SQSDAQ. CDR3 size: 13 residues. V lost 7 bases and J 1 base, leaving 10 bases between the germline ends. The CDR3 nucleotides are TGTGCCAGCACCACAAGGGAGAACACTGAAGCTTTCTTT. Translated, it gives CASTTRENTEAFF.

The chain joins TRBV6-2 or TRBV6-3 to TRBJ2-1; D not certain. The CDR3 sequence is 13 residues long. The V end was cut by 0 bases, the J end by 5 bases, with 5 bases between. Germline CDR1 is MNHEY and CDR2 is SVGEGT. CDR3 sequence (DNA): TGTGCCAGCAGTTACTCGAACGACAATGAGCAGTTCTTC. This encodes CASSYSNDNEQFF.

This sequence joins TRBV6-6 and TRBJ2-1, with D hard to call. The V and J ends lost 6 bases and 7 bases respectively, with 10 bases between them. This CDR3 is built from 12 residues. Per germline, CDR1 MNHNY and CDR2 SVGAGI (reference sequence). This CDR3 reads CASSLRVNEQFF. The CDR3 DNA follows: TGTGCCAGCAGCCTCCGAGTTAATGAGCAGTTCTTC.

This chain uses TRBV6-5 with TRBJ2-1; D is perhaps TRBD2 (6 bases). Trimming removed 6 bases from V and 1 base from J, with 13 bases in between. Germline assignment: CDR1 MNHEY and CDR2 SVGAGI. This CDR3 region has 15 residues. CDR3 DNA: TGTGCCAGCAGCCGGTTTAGCGGTTCCTACAATGAGCAGTTCTTC. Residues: CASSRFSGSYNEQFF.

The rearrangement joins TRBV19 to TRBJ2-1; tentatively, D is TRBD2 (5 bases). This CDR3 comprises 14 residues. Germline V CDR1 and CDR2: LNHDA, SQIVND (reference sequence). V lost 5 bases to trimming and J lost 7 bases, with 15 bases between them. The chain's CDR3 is CASSFPGLKNEQFF. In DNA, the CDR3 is TGTGCCAGTAGTTTCCCGGGATTAAAAAATGAGCAGTTCTTC.

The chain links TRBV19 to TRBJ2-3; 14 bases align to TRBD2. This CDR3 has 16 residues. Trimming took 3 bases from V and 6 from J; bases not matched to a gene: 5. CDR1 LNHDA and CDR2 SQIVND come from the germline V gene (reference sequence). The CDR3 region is CASSIRGTSGSDTQYF. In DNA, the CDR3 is TGTGCCAGTAGTATCCGGGGGACTAGCGGGAGTGATACGCAGTATTTT. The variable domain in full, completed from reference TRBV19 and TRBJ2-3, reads DGGITQSPKYLFRKEGQNVTLSCEQNLNHDAMYWYRQDPGQGLRLIYYSQIVNDFQKGDIAEGYSVSREKKESFPLTVTSAQKNPTAFYLCASSIRGTSGSDTQYFGPGTRLTVL.

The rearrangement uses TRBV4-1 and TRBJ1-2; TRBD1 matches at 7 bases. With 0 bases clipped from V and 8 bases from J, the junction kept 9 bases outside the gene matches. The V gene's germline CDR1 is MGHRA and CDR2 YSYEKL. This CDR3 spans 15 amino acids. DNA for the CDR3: TGCGCCAGCAGCCAAGAGGAGGGACAGAAGCTCGGCTACACCTTC. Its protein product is CASSQEEGQKLGYTF.

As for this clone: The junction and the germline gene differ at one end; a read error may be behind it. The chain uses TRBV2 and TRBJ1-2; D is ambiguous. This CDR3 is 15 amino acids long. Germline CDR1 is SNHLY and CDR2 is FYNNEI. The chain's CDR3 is CASREEIGKYYGYTF. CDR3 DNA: TGTGCCAGCAGAGAAGAGATAGGGAAGTACTATGGCTACACCTTC.

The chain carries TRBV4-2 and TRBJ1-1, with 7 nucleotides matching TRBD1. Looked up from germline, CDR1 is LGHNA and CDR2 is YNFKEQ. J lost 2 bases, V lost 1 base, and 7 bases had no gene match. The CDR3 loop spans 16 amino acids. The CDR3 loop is CASSQVLDRANTEAFF. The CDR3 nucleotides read TGTGCCAGCAGCCAAGTACTTGACAGGGCTAACACTGAAGCTTTCTTT.

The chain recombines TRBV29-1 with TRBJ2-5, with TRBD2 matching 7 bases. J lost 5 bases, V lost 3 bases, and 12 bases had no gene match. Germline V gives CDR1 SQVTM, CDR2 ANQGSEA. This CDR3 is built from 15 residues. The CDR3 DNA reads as TGCAGCGTTGATGGGCTAGCGGTAGGGTGGGAGACCCAGTACTTC. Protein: CSVDGLAVGWETQYF.

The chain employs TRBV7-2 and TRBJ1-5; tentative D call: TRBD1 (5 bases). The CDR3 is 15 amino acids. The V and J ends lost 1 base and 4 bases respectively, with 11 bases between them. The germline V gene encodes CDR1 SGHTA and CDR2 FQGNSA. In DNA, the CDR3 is TGTGCCAGCAGCTTAGGAGACAGCTGGAATCAGCCCCAGCATTTT. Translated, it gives CASSLGDSWNQPQHF.

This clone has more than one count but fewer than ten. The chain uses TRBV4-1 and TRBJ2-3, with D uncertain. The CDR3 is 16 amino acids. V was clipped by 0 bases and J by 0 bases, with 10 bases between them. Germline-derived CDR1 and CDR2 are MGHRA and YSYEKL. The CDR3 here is CASSQERLDSTDTQYF. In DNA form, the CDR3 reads TGCGCCAGCAGCCAAGAAAGACTGGATAGCACAGATACGCAGTATTTT.

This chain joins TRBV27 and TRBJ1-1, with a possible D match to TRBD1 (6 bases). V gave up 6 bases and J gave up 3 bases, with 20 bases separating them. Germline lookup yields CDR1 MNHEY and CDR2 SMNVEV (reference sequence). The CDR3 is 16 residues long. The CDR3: CASSQAQGLFDTEAFF. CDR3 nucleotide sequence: TGTGCCAGCAGCCAAGCACAGGGTTTATTTGACACTGAAGCTTTCTTT.

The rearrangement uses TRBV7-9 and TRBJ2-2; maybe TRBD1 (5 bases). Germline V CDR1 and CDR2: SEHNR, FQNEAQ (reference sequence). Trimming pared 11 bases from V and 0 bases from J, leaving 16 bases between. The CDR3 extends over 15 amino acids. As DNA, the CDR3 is TGTGCCGGCTCGCGGTGGACAACGAACACCGGGGAGCTGTTTTTT. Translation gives CAGSRWTTNTGELFF.

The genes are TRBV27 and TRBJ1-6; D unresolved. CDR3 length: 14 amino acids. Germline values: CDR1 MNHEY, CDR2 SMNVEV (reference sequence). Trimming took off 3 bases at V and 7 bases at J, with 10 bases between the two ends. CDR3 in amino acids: CASSFGEANSPLHF. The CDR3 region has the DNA TGTGCCAGCAGTTTCGGGGAAGCGAATTCACCCCTCCACTTT.

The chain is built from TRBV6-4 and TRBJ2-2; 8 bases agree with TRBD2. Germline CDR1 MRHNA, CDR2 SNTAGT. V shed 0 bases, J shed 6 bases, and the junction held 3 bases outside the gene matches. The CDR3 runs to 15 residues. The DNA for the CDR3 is TGTGCCAGCAGTGACTCGGGCGGGAGGTCCGGGGAGCTGTTTTTT. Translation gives CASSDSGGRSGELFF.

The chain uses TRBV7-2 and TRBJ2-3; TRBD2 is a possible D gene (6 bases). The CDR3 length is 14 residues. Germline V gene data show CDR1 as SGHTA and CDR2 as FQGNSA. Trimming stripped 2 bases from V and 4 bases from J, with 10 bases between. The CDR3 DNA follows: TGTGCCAGCAGCTTAATATGGGGGGCAGATACGCAGTATTTT. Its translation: CASSLIWGADTQYF.

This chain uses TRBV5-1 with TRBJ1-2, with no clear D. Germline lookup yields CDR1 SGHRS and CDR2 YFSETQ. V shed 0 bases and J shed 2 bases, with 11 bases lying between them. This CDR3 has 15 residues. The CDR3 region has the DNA TGCGCCAGCAGCTTGGGTCTTCCCCCGAACTATGGCTACACCTTC. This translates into CASSLGLPPNYGYTF. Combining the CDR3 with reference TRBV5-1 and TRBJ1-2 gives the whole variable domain KAGVTQTPRYLIKTRGQQVTLSCSPISGHRSVSWYQQTPGQGLQFLFEYFSETQRNKGNFPGRFSGRQFSNSRSEMNVSTLELGDSALYLCASSLGLPPNYGYTFGSGTRLTVV.

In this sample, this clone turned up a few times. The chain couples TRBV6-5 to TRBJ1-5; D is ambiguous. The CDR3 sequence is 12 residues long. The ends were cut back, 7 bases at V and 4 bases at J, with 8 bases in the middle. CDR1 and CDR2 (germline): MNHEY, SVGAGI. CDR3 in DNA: TGTGCCAGCACGACCAGAAATCAGCCCCAGCATTTT. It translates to CASTTRNQPQHF.

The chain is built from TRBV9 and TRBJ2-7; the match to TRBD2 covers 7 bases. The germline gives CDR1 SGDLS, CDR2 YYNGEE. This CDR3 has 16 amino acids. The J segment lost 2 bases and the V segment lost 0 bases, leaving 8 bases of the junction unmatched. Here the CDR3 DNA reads TGTGCCAGCAGCGTAGGGGGGGAGGGGCACCCCTACGAGCAGTACTTC. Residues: CASSVGGEGHPYEQYF.

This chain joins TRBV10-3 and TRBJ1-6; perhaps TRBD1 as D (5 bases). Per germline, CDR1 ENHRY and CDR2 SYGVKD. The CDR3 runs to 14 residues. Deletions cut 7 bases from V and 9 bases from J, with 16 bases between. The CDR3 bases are TGTGCCATCAACCACGACAGTATGGGTTCACCCCTCCACTTT. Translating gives CAINHDSMGSPLHF.

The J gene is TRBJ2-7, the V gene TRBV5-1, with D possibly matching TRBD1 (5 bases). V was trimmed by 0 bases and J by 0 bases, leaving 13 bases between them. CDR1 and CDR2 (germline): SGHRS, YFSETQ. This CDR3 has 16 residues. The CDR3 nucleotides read TGCGCCAGCAGCTTGGATCAGGGTAGTTTCTCCTACGAGCAGTACTTC. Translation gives CASSLDQGSFSYEQYF.

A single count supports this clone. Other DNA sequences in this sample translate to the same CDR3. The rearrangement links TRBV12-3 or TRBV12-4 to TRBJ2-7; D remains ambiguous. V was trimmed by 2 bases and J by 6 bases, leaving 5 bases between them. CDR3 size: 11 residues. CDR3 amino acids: CASSLKGEQYF. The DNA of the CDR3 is TGTGCCAGCAGTTTAAAGGGCGAGCAGTACTTC.

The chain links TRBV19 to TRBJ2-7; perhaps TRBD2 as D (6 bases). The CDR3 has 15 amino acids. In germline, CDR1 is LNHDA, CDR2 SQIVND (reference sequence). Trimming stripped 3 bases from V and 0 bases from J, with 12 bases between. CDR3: CASSMGDFISYEQYF. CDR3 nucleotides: TGTGCCAGTAGTATGGGGGACTTCATCTCCTACGAGCAGTACTTC.

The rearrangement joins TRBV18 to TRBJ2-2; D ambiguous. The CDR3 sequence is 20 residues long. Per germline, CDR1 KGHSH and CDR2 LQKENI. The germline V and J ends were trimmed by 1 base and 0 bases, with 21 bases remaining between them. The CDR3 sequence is CASSPRVSGSAATNTGELFF. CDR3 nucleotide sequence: TGTGCCAGCTCACCACGGGTTTCCGGGTCGGCAGCTACGAACACCGGGGAGCTGTTTTTT.

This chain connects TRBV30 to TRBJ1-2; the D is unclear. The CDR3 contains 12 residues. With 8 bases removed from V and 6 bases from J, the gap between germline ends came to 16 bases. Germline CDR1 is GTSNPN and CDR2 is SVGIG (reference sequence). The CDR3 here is CAGWVYEDGYTF. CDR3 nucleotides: TGTGCCGGTTGGGTCTATGAGGATGGCTACACCTTC.

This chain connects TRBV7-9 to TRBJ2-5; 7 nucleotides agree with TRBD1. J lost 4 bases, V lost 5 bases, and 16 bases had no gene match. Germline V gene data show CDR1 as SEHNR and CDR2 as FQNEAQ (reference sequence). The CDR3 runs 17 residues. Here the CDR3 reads CASSPHPDRALRETQYF. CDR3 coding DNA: TGTGCCAGCAGCCCCCATCCTGACAGGGCTTTGCGAGAGACCCAGTACTTC.

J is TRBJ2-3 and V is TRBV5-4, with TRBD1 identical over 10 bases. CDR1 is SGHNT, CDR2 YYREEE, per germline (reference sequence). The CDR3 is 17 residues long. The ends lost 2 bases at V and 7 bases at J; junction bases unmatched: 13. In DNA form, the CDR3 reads TGTGCCAGCAGCTTACTTTTTGGGGACAGGGGAATTCATACGCAGTATTTT. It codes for CASSLLFGDRGIHTQYF.

The CDR3 DNA reads TGTGCCAGTAGTATGGGAACTAGCGGGAACAATGAGCAGTTCTTC. This codes for CASSMGTSGNNEQFF. The gene calls are TRBV19 and TRBJ2-1; the match to TRBD2 covers 10 bases. Trimming at V came to 3 bases and at J to 5 bases, leaving 4 bases not matched to a gene. Germline V gene data show CDR1 as LNHDA and CDR2 as SQIVND (reference sequence). There are 15 residues in the CDR3. Using reference TRBV19 and TRBJ2-1 for the parts outside the CDR3, the full variable domain is DGGITQSPKYLFRKEGQNVTLSCEQNLNHDAMYWYRQDPGQGLRLIYYSQIVNDFQKGDIAEGYSVSREKKESFPLTVTSAQKNPTAFYLCASSMGTSGNNEQFFGPGTRLTVL.